The sequence of this TCR beta chain was determined in a study of blood T cell repertoires in COVID-19. In the original processing: Scientists estimated how many nucleated cells there were by amplifying reference gene primers. Produced via immunoSEQ multiplex PCR; TCRdb's table is partial and in-frame only. Clone size and V and J calls were adopted from that table, with D and trimming inferred from the DNA. The sample lists about 80,000 clones, just over 85% seen once, with more than 4.5% in the top ten. The clonotype originates from a woman of 80 years or more with acute or convalescent COVID-19. Sequencing input: peripheral blood.

The CDR3 is CASSSAWGRNEQYF. CDR3 nucleotides: TGTGCCAGCAGCTCCGCTTGGGGCAGGAACGAGCAGTACTTC. This sequence joins TRBV7-2 and TRBJ2-7; possible D gene TRBD1, 5 bases. Germline V gene sequence: CDR1 SGHTA, CDR2 FQGNSA. CDR3 length: 14 amino acids. Trimming removed 4 bases from V and 5 bases from J, with 15 bases in between.